The 22 T cell receptor beta chains listed next were all sequenced from one sample in a study of T-cell memory formation after mild COVID-19 (dated by TCRdb to the early 2020s). Library construction relied on 5' RACE. Sequencer: Illumina NovaSeq 6000. TCRdb reran the public reads through fastp at Q25 and MiXCR, keeping productive beta chains. Entries are consolidated by CDR3 protein sequence, retaining the most common genes and DNA. This sample comprises 400,000 or so distinct CDR3 sequences, 20% of them detected only once. In total, the top ten clones hold about 8.1% of the sample. Source material: PBMCs or a T cell subset sorted from them (not recorded which). The receptors derive from an adult woman who had mild COVID-19 (a few samples of this study predate the infection). The sample titles of this study are shuffled in the database, so cell type and time point are left out; the donor was told from shared clones.

The rearrangement uses TRBV15 and TRBJ2-7; 9 positions match TRBD1. The germline gives CDR1 LNHNV, CDR2 YYDKDF (reference sequence). V shed 3 bases and J 1 base; nucleotides not matched to a gene: 4. The CDR3 consists of 15 residues. The CDR3 DNA is TGTGCCACCAGCAGCCCCGGGACAGGGTCCTACGAGCAGTACTTC. Translation gives CATSSPGTGSYEQYF.

This clonotype was detected a few times. This sequence joins TRBV28 and TRBJ2-1; possible D gene TRBD1, 5 bases. The germline V gene has CDR1 MDHEN and CDR2 SYDVKM. This CDR3 spans 17 amino acids. V gave up 3 bases and J gave up 3 bases, with 18 bases separating them. As DNA, the CDR3 is TGTGCCAGCAGTTTCCCTCGAATAGGGGATTTCTACAATGAGCAGTTCTTC. The encoded protein is CASSFPRIGDFYNEQFF. Full variable domain (rest looked up from reference TRBV28 and TRBJ2-1): DVKVTQSSRYLVKRTGEKVFLECVQDMDHENMFWYRQDPGLGLRLIYFSYDVKMKEKGDIPEGYSVSREKKERFSLILESASTNQTSMYLCASSFPRIGDFYNEQFFGPGTRLTVL.

The chain couples TRBV7-8 to TRBJ2-4; D remains unclear. The CDR3 has 14 residues. Trimming removed 5 bases at V and 6 bases at J, with 14 bases between. The V gene's germline CDR1 is SGHVS and CDR2 FQNEAQ. CDR3 residues: CASSPSLDLNIQYF. DNA of the CDR3: TGTGCCAGCAGCCCGTCCCTTGACCTAAACATTCAGTACTTC.

This clonotype was observed a handful of times. The rearrangement links TRBV9 to TRBJ2-3; D is possibly TRBD1 (5 bases). Germline CDR1 SGDLS, CDR2 YYNGEE. V was clipped by 1 base and J by 3 bases, with 12 bases between them. CDR3 length: 15 amino acids. This CDR3 is CASSVQGYITDTQYF. As DNA, the CDR3 is TGTGCCAGCAGCGTACAGGGCTATATAACAGATACGCAGTATTTT.

V is TRBV6-5 and J is TRBJ2-7, with 8 nucleotides matching TRBD1. The germline V gene has CDR1 MNHEY and CDR2 SVGAGI. V gave up 6 bases and J gave up 2 bases; unmatched junction bases: 9. The CDR3 is made up of 15 amino acids. Here the CDR3 DNA reads TGTGCCAGCAGCCCTTTGACAGGGGCAACCTACGAGCAGTACTTC. The encoded protein is CASSPLTGATYEQYF.

The V call is TRBV7-2, the J call TRBJ2-2; D is perhaps TRBD2 (6 bases). Trimming removed 3 bases from V and 4 bases from J, with 15 bases in between. From germline, CDR1 is SGHTA and CDR2 FQGNSA. The length of the CDR3 is 16 residues. The CDR3 protein is CASSFETGVVTGELFF. Here the CDR3 DNA reads TGTGCCAGCAGCTTTGAGACGGGAGTTGTCACCGGGGAGCTGTTTTTT.

This clonotype turned up a few times. The gene calls are TRBV7-6 and TRBJ2-3; 11 positions agree with TRBD2. The J segment lost 0 bases and the V segment lost 5 bases, leaving 4 bases of the junction unmatched. The germline V gene has CDR1 SGHVS and CDR2 FNYEAQ. The CDR3 spans 16 residues. CDR3 in amino acids: CASSALAGASTDTQYF. The CDR3 DNA is TGTGCCAGCAGCGCACTAGCGGGGGCTAGCACAGATACGCAGTATTTT.

The genes are TRBV28 and TRBJ2-1, with no clear D. This CDR3 region has 17 residues. Germline CDR1 reads MDHEN; CDR2 reads SYDVKM. Trimming pared 5 bases from V and 2 bases from J, leaving 19 bases between. The chain's CDR3 is CASSVPQSMVPYNEQFF. CDR3 nucleotide sequence: TGTGCCAGCAGTGTCCCACAGTCCATGGTCCCCTACAATGAGCAGTTCTTC.

The chain carries TRBV20-1 and TRBJ2-1; perhaps TRBD1 as D (6 bases). The CDR3 extends over 13 amino acids. CDR1 is DFQATT and CDR2 is SNEGSKA in the germline V gene (reference sequence). The V end was cut by 3 bases, the J end by 5 bases, with 11 bases between. The CDR3 region has the DNA TGCAGTGCTAGTGAACAGGGAGACAATGAGCAGTTCTTC. Translated: CSASEQGDNEQFF.

This clonotype turned up a few times. V and J are TRBV9 and TRBJ2-4; tentative D call: TRBD2 (6 bases). The CDR3 extends over 14 amino acids. The V and J ends lost 6 bases and 0 bases respectively, with 10 bases between them. From germline, CDR1 is SGDLS and CDR2 YYNGEE. CDR3 coding DNA: TGTGCCAGCAACGAGGGACTAGCCAAAAACATTCAGTACTTC. It translates to CASNEGLAKNIQYF.

There are a few counts of this clonotype. This chain links TRBV2 with TRBJ2-5, with D hard to call. This CDR3 region has 18 residues. Between the trimmed V and J ends, which lost 4 bases and 2 bases, there was a span of 23 bases. Germline CDR1 SNHLY, CDR2 FYNNEI. The CDR3 region is CASSVKRAGGLDQETQYF. CDR3 bases: TGTGCCAGCAGTGTTAAACGCGCAGGCGGCTTGGATCAAGAGACCCAGTACTTC.

The V call is TRBV11-2, the J call TRBJ1-2; D is perhaps TRBD1 (5 bases). Germline V lookup: CDR1 SGHAT, CDR2 FQNNGV. Trimming removed 1 base from V and 8 bases from J, with 17 bases in between. The CDR3 loop spans 15 amino acids. The CDR3 DNA follows: TGTGCCAGCAGCTTAGTTGGGGGTCGAAGGTGGGGCTACACCTTC. Translating it yields CASSLVGGRRWGYTF.

The rearrangement links TRBV4-3 to TRBJ2-5; D unresolved. Per germline, CDR1 LGHNA and CDR2 YSLEER. Trimming took off 0 bases at V and 8 bases at J, with 16 bases between the two ends. This CDR3 is 15 amino acids long. The CDR3 DNA sequence: TGCGCCAGCAGCCAAGATGTTGTGGGAAGTGAAACCCAGTACTTC. This gives the protein CASSQDVVGSETQYF.

Of note for this clonotype: An end of the junction does not agree with germline; a read error may underlie this. This sequence joins TRBV29-1 and TRBJ2-7; no firm D call. This CDR3 contains 12 residues. The V gene's germline CDR1 is SQVTM and CDR2 ANQGSEA. The CDR3 DNA reads TGCAGCGTTGAAGAAGGCATCTACGATCAGTACTTC. It codes for CSVEEGIYDQYF.

The rearrangement uses TRBV7-9 and TRBJ1-5, with 7 bases identical to TRBD1. The CDR3 sequence is 14 residues long. V shed 3 bases, J shed 7 bases, and the junction held 6 bases outside the gene matches. Germline CDR1 SEHNR, CDR2 FQNEAQ (reference sequence). The CDR3 loop is CASSLTGLEQPQHF. DNA for the CDR3: TGTGCCAGCAGCTTGACAGGGTTAGAGCAGCCCCAGCATTTT.

This clonotype has more than one count but fewer than ten. The J gene is TRBJ2-3, the V gene TRBV7-2, with D unresolved. The ends were cut back, 1 base at V and 1 base at J, with 9 bases in the middle. This CDR3 is 15 amino acids long. Germline values: CDR1 SGHTA, CDR2 FQGNSA. CDR3 sequence: CASSLGSRGTDTQYF. CDR3 sequence (DNA): TGTGCCAGCAGCTTAGGGAGCAGAGGCACAGATACGCAGTATTTT.

In its sample, this clonotype was seen a few times. The chain carries TRBV29-1 and TRBJ2-5; the match to TRBD2 covers 7 bases. The CDR3 has 15 amino acids. V lost 4 bases and J lost 4; bases outside the gene matches: 12. Germline V gives CDR1 SQVTM, CDR2 ANQGSEA. The CDR3 protein is CSVVLWGGRGETQYF. CDR3 nucleotides: TGCAGCGTTGTTCTATGGGGAGGGCGAGGAGAGACCCAGTACTTC.

The V gene is TRBV27, the J gene TRBJ2-5; 12 bases are a match to TRBD2. J gave up 4 bases and V 0 bases, and 0 bases lay outside the gene matches. The CDR3 spans 15 residues. Germline-derived CDR1 and CDR2 are MNHEY and SMNVEV (reference sequence). The CDR3 coding sequence is TGTGCCAGCAGTTTATCGGGACTAGCGGGAGAGACCCAGTACTTC. It codes for CASSLSGLAGETQYF.

The chain couples TRBV20-1 to TRBJ2-7, with D tentatively TRBD1 or TRBD2 (5 bases each). Germline assignment: CDR1 DFQATT and CDR2 SNEGSKA (reference sequence). The CDR3 length is 16 residues. Trimming removed 6 bases at V and 2 bases at J, with 23 bases between. CDR3 region: CSAQIVGETDTYEQYF. Here the CDR3 DNA reads TGCAGTGCCCAGATTGTGGGGGAGACAGACACCTACGAGCAGTACTTC.

The chain carries TRBV6-5 and TRBJ1-1; the D is unclear. The CDR3 is 14 residues long. The germline V and J ends were trimmed by 2 bases and 5 bases, with 12 bases remaining between them. The germline gives CDR1 MNHEY, CDR2 SVGAGI. In DNA form, the CDR3 reads TGTGCCAGCAGTTACGACATTTCGGGTACTGAAGCTTTCTTT. It codes for CASSYDISGTEAFF.

The chain employs TRBV4-1 and TRBJ2-5, with D perhaps matching TRBD1 (6 bases). The CDR3 runs to 16 residues. Trimming left V 1 base short and J 3 bases short, with 15 bases between. CDR1 is MGHRA and CDR2 is YSYEKL in the germline V gene. The DNA of the CDR3 is TGCGCCAGCAGCCAAGTGTTTAAACAGGGCGAAGAGACCCAGTACTTC. This translates into CASSQVFKQGEETQYF.

This clonotype was detected only a few times. The J gene is TRBJ2-7, the V gene TRBV18; 8 nucleotides line up with TRBD1. CDR1 and CDR2 (germline): KGHSH, LQKENI. This CDR3 region has 14 residues. Unmatched junction bases numbered 6, after V lost 3 bases and J lost 5 bases. CDR3 loop: CASSPGQGRNEQYF. In nucleotides, the CDR3 is TGTGCCAGCTCACCTGGACAGGGACGGAACGAGCAGTACTTC.